The sequence of this T cell receptor (beta chain) was determined in a study of blood T cell repertoires in COVID-19. Background on the study: T cells, B-cell-depleted T cells, or PBMCs supplied cDNA or gDNA.

Germline V gene sequence: CDR1 MNHNS, CDR2 SASEGT. The CDR3 runs to 17 residues. V lost 0 bases to trimming and J lost 0 bases, with 12 bases between them. Per the study methods: By means of reference gene primer amplification, nucleated cell counts were estimated. Clones were read by immunoSEQ multiplex PCR, and TCRdb kept only the in-frame ones, dropping some. V and J calls and clone size are as listed in that table; D and trimming were resolved from the DNA. The repertoire holds about 140,000 clones, with around four fifths as singletons. This receptor was taken from a human donor in a cohort sampled during active COVID-19. The chain couples TRBV6-1 to TRBJ1-5; the D gene is possibly TRBD1 (5 bases). The specimen sequenced was peripheral blood. CDR3: CASSEALGADSNQPQHF. The DNA of the CDR3 is TGTGCCAGCAGTGAAGCATTAGGGGCGGATAGCAATCAGCCCCAGCATTTT.